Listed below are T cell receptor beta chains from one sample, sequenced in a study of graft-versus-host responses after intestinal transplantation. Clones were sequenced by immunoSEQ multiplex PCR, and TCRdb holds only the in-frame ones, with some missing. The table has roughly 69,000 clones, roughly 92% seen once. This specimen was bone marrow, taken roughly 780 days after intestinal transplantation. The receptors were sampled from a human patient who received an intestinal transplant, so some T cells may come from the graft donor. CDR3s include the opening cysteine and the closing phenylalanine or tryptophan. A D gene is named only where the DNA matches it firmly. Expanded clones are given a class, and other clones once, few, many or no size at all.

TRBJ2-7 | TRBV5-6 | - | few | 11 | TGTGCCAGCAGCTTGGCCTACGAGCAGTACTTC | CASSLAYEQYF
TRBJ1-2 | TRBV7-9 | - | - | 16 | TGTGCCAGCAGCTTAGACCGGACGAGCGGGAGCTATGGCTACACCTTC | CASSLDRTSGSYGYTF
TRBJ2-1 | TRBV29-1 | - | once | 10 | TGCAGCGTTGTGCGCAGTGAGCAGTTCTTC | CSVVRSEQFF
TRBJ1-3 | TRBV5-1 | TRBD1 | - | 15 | TGCGCCAGCAGCTTGGCCGGGACAGGGGGAAACACCATATATTTT | CASSLAGTGGNTIYF
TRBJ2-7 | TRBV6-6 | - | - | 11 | TGTGCCAGAATCGAGCCCTACGAGCAGTACTTC | CARIEPYEQYF
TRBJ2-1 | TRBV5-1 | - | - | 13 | TGCGCCAGCAGCGGGGGCTCCTACAATGAGCAGTTCTTC | CASSGGSYNEQFF
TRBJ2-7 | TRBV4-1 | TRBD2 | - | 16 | TGCGCCAGCAGCCAGGCGACTAGCGGGGTTGCCTACGAGCAGTACTTC | CASSQATSGVAYEQYF
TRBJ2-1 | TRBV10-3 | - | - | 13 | TGTGCCATTCATTCTACGCCGGACAATGAGCAGTTCTTC | CAIHSTPDNEQFF
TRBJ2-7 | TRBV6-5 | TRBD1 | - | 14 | TGTGCCAGCATAGGGGCAGGGGGCTCCTACGAGCAGTACTTC | CASIGAGGSYEQYF
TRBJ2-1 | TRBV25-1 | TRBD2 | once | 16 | TGTGCCAGCAGTGCTACTTGGGCGGGAGATATAGATGAGCAGTTCTTC | CASSATWAGDIDEQFF
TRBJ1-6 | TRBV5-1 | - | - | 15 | TGCGCCAGCAGGTGGGGGTTCTCCTATAATTCACCCCTCCACTTT | CASRWGFSYNSPLHF
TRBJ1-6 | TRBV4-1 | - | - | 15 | TGCGCCAGCAGCCAAGATCGCCAGGGACGTTCACCCCTCCACTTT | CASSQDRQGRSPLHF
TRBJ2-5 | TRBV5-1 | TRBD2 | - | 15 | TGCGCCAGCAGGAGGCGGGGGGCTGGAGAAGGGACCCAGTACTTC | CASRRRGAGEGTQYF
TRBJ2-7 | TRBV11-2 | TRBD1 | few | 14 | TGTGCCAGCAGCCCAGGACAGGGGTTTTGGGAGCAGTACTTC | CASSPGQGFWEQYF
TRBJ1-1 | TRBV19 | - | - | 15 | TGTGCCAGTAGTATTACGGCCATAATGAACACTGAAGCTTTCTTT | CASSITAIMNTEAFF
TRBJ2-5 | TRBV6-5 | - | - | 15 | TGTGCCAGCAGTTACTCTAGCAGATACCAAGAGACCCAGTACTTC | CASSYSSRYQETQYF
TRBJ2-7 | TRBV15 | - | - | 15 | TGTGCCACCAGCAGAGATATAGGACTTCCCTACGAGCAGTACTTC | CATSRDIGLPYEQYF
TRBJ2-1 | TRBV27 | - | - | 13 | TGTGCCAGCAGTTTTCTGGGGGTGAATGAGCAGTTCTTC | CASSFLGVNEQFF
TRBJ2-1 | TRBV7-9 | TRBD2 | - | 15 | TGTGCCAGCAGCTTGGCGGGAGCCCCCTACAATGAGCAGTTCTTC | CASSLAGAPYNEQFF
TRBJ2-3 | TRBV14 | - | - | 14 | TGTGCCAGCAGCCAAGGGCAGGGTGCAGATACGCAGTATTTT | CASSQGQGADTQYF
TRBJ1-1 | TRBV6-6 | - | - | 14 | TGTGCCAGCAGTCGAGGCTGGATGAACACTGAAGCTTTCTTT | CASSRGWMNTEAFF